This TCR beta chain is from a study of immune evolution from preneoplasia to lung adenocarcinoma. CDR3 length: 17 amino acids. The V segment lost 2 bases and the J segment 4 bases; nucleotides outside the gene matches: 9. Germline CDR1 and CDR2: MDHEN and SYDVKM. Some clones are missing from TCRdb's copy, which holds only in-frame ones; the method was immunoSEQ multiplex PCR. Of 14,000 or so clones listed, roughly 87% are singletons. General study results and limits: Normal lung had highest clonality; later lesions appeared denser, more diverse.

This clone was seen only once. Its target is not known. The origin of this receptor is a donor older than 65 with lung adenocarcinoma. The V call is TRBV28, the J call TRBJ2-4, with TRBD2 matching 9 bases. What was sequenced was FFPE lung adenocarcinoma in situ tissue. In nucleotides, the CDR3 is TGTGCCAGCAGTTTACCCCGCTTAGCGGGGGATAAAAACATTCAGTACTTC. Its protein product is CASSLPRLAGDKNIQYF. Full variable domain (remainder filled in from reference TRBV28 and TRBJ2-4): DVKVTQSSRYLVKRTGEKVFLECVQDMDHENMFWYRQDPGLGLRLIYFSYDVKMKEKGDIPEGYSVSREKKERFSLILESASTNQTSMYLCASSLPRLAGDKNIQYFGAGTRLSVL.